A single sample gave rise to the 9 T cell receptor beta chains below, sequenced in a study of T cells in localized non-small cell lung cancer. The assay was immunoSEQ multiplex PCR, and TCRdb's table has in-frame clones only and misses some. The sample carries tens of thousands of clones, over 75% recorded once. Source: peripheral blood, taken before any cancer treatment. The origin of the receptors is a female donor at least 60 years old with stage II squamous cell lung carcinoma.

The chain recombines TRBV12-5 with TRBJ1-2, with TRBD1 as a possible D gene (5 bases). Per germline, CDR1 LGHNT and CDR2 FRNRAP. The CDR3 has 18 amino acids. With 0 bases removed from V and 2 bases from J, the gap between germline ends came to 19 bases. The CDR3 spells CASGLVLGRVDLNYGYTF. The CDR3 nucleotides are TGTGCTAGTGGTTTGGTACTGGGCAGGGTAGACCTCAACTATGGCTACACCTTC.

In its sample, this clone was seen a few times. The chain recombines TRBV27 with TRBJ2-7; 9 nucleotides agree with TRBD1. The V and J ends lost 5 bases and 2 bases, in that order; junction bases with no gene match: 16. This CDR3 is built from 18 residues. Germline lookup yields CDR1 MNHEY and CDR2 SMNVEV (reference sequence). The CDR3 loop reads CASSTRQGGSFLAYEQYF. The CDR3 region has the DNA TGTGCCAGCAGTACTCGACAGGGGGGCTCCTTCCTGGCCTACGAGCAGTACTTC.

CDR3 coding DNA: TGTGCCAGCAGCTTAGCTAGTAGGGCGAGGAACTATGGCTACACCTTC. Protein: CASSLASRARNYGYTF. The chain combines TRBV7-9 with TRBJ1-2, with D unresolved. Germline CDR1 is SEHNR and CDR2 is FQNEAQ (reference sequence). V lost 0 bases to trimming and J lost 2 bases, with 13 bases between them. The CDR3 loop spans 16 amino acids. The complete variable domain, with remaining parts taken from reference TRBV7-9 and TRBJ1-2, reads DTGVSQNPRHKITKRGQNVTFRCDPISEHNRLYWYRQTLGQGPEFLTYFQNEAQLEKSRLLSDRFSAERPKGSFSTLEIQRTEQGDSAMYLCASSLASRARNYGYTFGSGTRLTVV.

V is TRBV10-2 and J is TRBJ2-7; D could derive from TRBD1 or TRBD2 (5 bases each). CDR3 length: 11 amino acids. Trimming took off 8 bases at V and 6 bases at J, with 11 bases between the two ends. The germline gives CDR1 WSHSY, CDR2 SAAADI. This chain's CDR3 is CASGVGAEQYF. The CDR3 nucleotides read TGCGCCAGCGGGGTCGGGGCCGAGCAGTACTTC.

J is TRBJ1-5 and V is TRBV4-1, with D tentatively TRBD1 (5 bases). This CDR3 contains 16 residues. The V end was cut by 0 bases, the J end by 4 bases, with 13 bases between. The germline CDR1 and CDR2 sequences are MGHRA and YSYEKL. CDR3 amino acids: CASSQDGTVSNQPQHF. The CDR3 region has the DNA TGCGCCAGCAGCCAAGACGGGACGGTGAGTAATCAGCCCCAGCATTTT.

This clone appeared a single time. This chain uses TRBV10-3 with TRBJ1-5; D possibly corresponds to TRBD1 (6 bases). V lost 5 bases, J lost 0 bases, and 14 bases lay in between. The CDR3 has 16 amino acids. Germline V CDR1 and CDR2: ENHRY, SYGVKD. The CDR3 reads CAISQGQRHSNQPQHF. CDR3 nucleotide sequence: TGTGCCATCAGTCAGGGGCAGAGACATAGCAATCAGCCCCAGCATTTT.

This clone counts as medium-sized. The J gene is TRBJ2-3, the V gene TRBV19, with 9 bases lining up with TRBD1. V was pared by 8 bases and J by 0 bases, with 12 bases of the junction left unmatched. Germline V lookup: CDR1 LNHDA, CDR2 SQIVND (reference sequence). The CDR3 loop spans 17 amino acids. CDR3 protein: CASAQPSGTGSTDTQYF. In nucleotides, the CDR3 is TGTGCCAGTGCCCAACCTTCCGGGACAGGGAGCACAGATACGCAGTATTTT.

The J gene is TRBJ1-2, the V gene TRBV7-9, with TRBD1 as a possible D gene (6 bases). Germline CDR1 SEHNR, CDR2 FQNEAQ (reference sequence). Trimming removed 3 bases from V and 7 bases from J, with 18 bases in between. This CDR3 region has 15 residues. CDR3 protein: CASSFRDTRARGYTF. Written as DNA, the CDR3 is TGTGCCAGCAGCTTCAGGGACACTCGTGCTCGTGGCTACACCTTC.

The gene calls are TRBV7-9 and TRBJ1-6; 10 bases are shared with TRBD1. The CDR3 has 16 amino acids. Trimming cost V 1 base and J 5 bases; bases outside gene matches: 2. CDR1 is SEHNR, CDR2 FQNEAQ, per germline (reference sequence). The chain's CDR3 is CASSLVGTGDNSPLHF. DNA for the CDR3: TGTGCCAGCAGCTTAGTGGGGACAGGGGATAATTCACCCCTCCACTTT.